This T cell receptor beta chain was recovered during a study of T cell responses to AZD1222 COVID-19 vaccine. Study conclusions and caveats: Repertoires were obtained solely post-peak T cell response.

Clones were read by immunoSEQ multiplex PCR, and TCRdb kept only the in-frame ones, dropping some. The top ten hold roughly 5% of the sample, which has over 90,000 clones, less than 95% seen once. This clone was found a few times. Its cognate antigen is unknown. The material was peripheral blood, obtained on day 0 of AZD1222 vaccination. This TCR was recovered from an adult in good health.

CDR3 in amino acids: CASSYSAGEGRPQHF. The CDR3 nucleotides read TGTGCCAGCAGTTACTCTGCAGGTGAAGGCCGGCCCCAGCATTTT. V gene TRBV6-6 combines with J gene TRBJ1-5; D unclear. CDR1 is MNHNY, CDR2 SVGAGI, per germline (reference sequence). With 0 bases removed from V and 9 bases from J, the gap between germline ends came to 15 bases. The CDR3 has 15 amino acids.